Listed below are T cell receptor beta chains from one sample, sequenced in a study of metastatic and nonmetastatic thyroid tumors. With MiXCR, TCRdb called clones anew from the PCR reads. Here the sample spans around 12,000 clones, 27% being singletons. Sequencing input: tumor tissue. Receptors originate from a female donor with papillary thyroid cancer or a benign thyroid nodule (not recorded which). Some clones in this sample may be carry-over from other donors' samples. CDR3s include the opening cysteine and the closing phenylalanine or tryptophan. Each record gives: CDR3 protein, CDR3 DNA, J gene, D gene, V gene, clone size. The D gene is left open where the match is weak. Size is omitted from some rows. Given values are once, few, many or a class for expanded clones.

CDR3aa: CSAREGRGHGYTF
CDR3nt: TGCAGTGCTAGAGAAGGCAGGGGGCATGGCTACACCTTC
j_gene: TRBJ1-2
d_gene: TRBD1
v_gene: TRBV20-1
abundance: medium-sized

CDR3aa: CASSLGEPSGYGYTF
CDR3nt: TGTGCCAGCAGCTTGGGGGAGCCCTCCGGGTATGGCTACACCTTC
j_gene: TRBJ1-2
d_gene: .
v_gene: TRBV5-6
abundance: many

CDR3aa: CAISELGRVNEKLFF
CDR3nt: TGTGCCATCAGTGAGCTAGGGAGAGTTAATGAAAAACTGTTTTTT
j_gene: TRBJ1-4
d_gene: .
v_gene: TRBV10-3
abundance: many

CDR3aa: CSAIWSGDTEAFF
CDR3nt: TGCAGTGCCATCTGGTCGGGGGACACTGAAGCTTTCTTT
j_gene: TRBJ1-1
d_gene: .
v_gene: TRBV20-1
abundance: .

CDR3aa: CASRELAGGSSYEQYF
CDR3nt: TGTGCCAGCAGGGAACTAGCGGGAGGAAGCTCCTACGAGCAGTACTTC
j_gene: TRBJ2-7
d_gene: TRBD2
v_gene: TRBV6-2/TRBV6-3
abundance: few

CDR3aa: CASSVGGSTNNEQFF
CDR3nt: TGTGCCAGCAGCGTCGGGGGGTCCACTAACAATGAGCAGTTCTTC
j_gene: TRBJ2-1
d_gene: TRBD2
v_gene: TRBV14
abundance: medium-sized

CDR3aa: CASSLNRAPYEQYF
CDR3nt: TGTGCCAGCAGTTTGAACAGGGCGCCTTACGAGCAGTACTTC
j_gene: TRBJ2-7
d_gene: .
v_gene: TRBV28
abundance: .

CDR3aa: CASSLVLNTGELFF
CDR3nt: TGTGCCAGCAGTTTAGTGTTGAACACCGGGGAGCTGTTTTTT
j_gene: TRBJ2-2
d_gene: .
v_gene: TRBV28
abundance: few

CDR3aa: CASSQDRGGGGRRETQYF
CDR3nt: TGTGCCAGCAGCCAAGATCGAGGTGGGGGCGGCCGGAGAGAGACCCAGTACTTC
j_gene: TRBJ2-5
d_gene: .
v_gene: TRBV14
abundance: medium-sized

CDR3aa: CASSPYPQGLPTDTQYF
CDR3nt: TGTGCCAGCAGCCCTTACCCCCAGGGCTTACCCACAGATACGCAGTATTTT
j_gene: TRBJ2-3
d_gene: .
v_gene: TRBV11-2
abundance: .

CDR3aa: CASSYRRVRTDTQYF
CDR3nt: TGTGCCAGCAGTTACCGCAGGGTTCGCACAGATACGCAGTATTTT
j_gene: TRBJ2-3
d_gene: .
v_gene: TRBV6-2/TRBV6-3
abundance: many

CDR3aa: CASSYSFKGEQFF
CDR3nt: TGTGCCAGCAGTTACTCCTTTAAGGGCGAGCAGTTCTTC
j_gene: TRBJ2-1
d_gene: .
v_gene: TRBV6-2/TRBV6-3
abundance: .

CDR3aa: CASGLGGGRNSGELFF
CDR3nt: TGTGCCAGCGGATTGGGTGGAGGGCGTAATAGCGGGGAGCTGTTTTTT
j_gene: TRBJ2-2
d_gene: .
v_gene: TRBV9
abundance: many

CDR3aa: CASSFRTGRNEQFF
CDR3nt: TGTGCCAGCAGCTTCCGGACAGGGAGGAATGAGCAGTTCTTC
j_gene: TRBJ2-1
d_gene: TRBD1
v_gene: TRBV7-2
abundance: .

CDR3aa: CASSYPNERDSTLHF
CDR3nt: TGTGCCAGCAGTTACCCTAACGAGAGGGATTCAACCCTCCACTTT
j_gene: TRBJ1-6
d_gene: .
v_gene: TRBV6-5
abundance: few

CDR3aa: CASSVGGFSSGNTIYF
CDR3nt: TGTGCCAGCAGCGTAGGTGGGTTTAGCTCTGGAAACACCATATATTTT
j_gene: TRBJ1-3
d_gene: .
v_gene: TRBV9
abundance: .

CDR3aa: CASSQGHLGTAYGYTF
CDR3nt: TGCGCCAGCAGCCAAGGCCACCTCGGGACGGCCTATGGCTACACCTTC
j_gene: TRBJ1-2
d_gene: .
v_gene: TRBV4-1
abundance: once

CDR3aa: CSARAFQRAPSYEQYF
CDR3nt: TGCAGTGCTAGAGCTTTCCAAAGGGCCCCCTCCTACGAGCAGTACTTC
j_gene: TRBJ2-7
d_gene: .
v_gene: TRBV20-1
abundance: .

CDR3aa: CATSRDRAGGREQYF
CDR3nt: TGTGCCACCAGCAGAGATCGGGCGGGGGGCAGAGAGCAGTACTTC
j_gene: TRBJ2-7
d_gene: TRBD2
v_gene: TRBV15
abundance: .

CDR3aa: CASSFQGSCTEAFF
CDR3nt: TGTGCCAGCAGTTTTCAAGGGTCCTGCACTGAAGCTTTCTTT
j_gene: TRBJ1-1
d_gene: .
v_gene: TRBV6-2/TRBV6-3
abundance: .

CDR3aa: CASRADRYGYTF
CDR3nt: TGTGCCAGCAGGGCAGACCGGTATGGCTACACCTTC
j_gene: TRBJ1-2
d_gene: .
v_gene: TRBV2
abundance: many

CDR3aa: CASSLNFAYNEQFF
CDR3nt: TGCGCCAGCAGCCTGAATTTCGCCTACAATGAGCAGTTCTTC
j_gene: TRBJ2-1
d_gene: .
v_gene: TRBV5-1
abundance: many

CDR3aa: CASREVGTEAFF
CDR3nt: TGTGCCAGCAGGGAAGTGGGCACTGAAGCTTTCTTT
j_gene: TRBJ1-1
d_gene: .
v_gene: TRBV6-1
abundance: .

CDR3aa: CASSPDRGRLNYGYTF
CDR3nt: TGTGCCAGCAGTCCGGACAGGGGGAGACTAAACTATGGCTACACCTTC
j_gene: TRBJ1-2
d_gene: TRBD1
v_gene: TRBV28
abundance: few

CDR3aa: CSARDLAGVNTHTDTQYF
CDR3nt: TGCAGTGCTAGAGATCTAGCGGGAGTAAACACACACACAGATACGCAGTATTTT
j_gene: TRBJ2-3
d_gene: TRBD2
v_gene: TRBV20-1
abundance: many

CDR3aa: CASSYSRGVRNTEAFF
CDR3nt: TGTGCCAGCAGTTACTCGCGGGGGGTCAGGAACACTGAAGCTTTCTTT
j_gene: TRBJ1-1
d_gene: .
v_gene: TRBV6-5
abundance: many

CDR3aa: CASSFPSASYGYTF
CDR3nt: TGTGCCAGCAGCTTCCCTAGCGCCAGTTATGGCTACACCTTC
j_gene: TRBJ1-2
d_gene: .
v_gene: TRBV7-2
abundance: many

CDR3aa: CASSPGQNTEAFF
CDR3nt: TGTGCCAGCTCACCAGGGCAGAACACTGAAGCTTTCTTT
j_gene: TRBJ1-1
d_gene: .
v_gene: TRBV18
abundance: many

CDR3aa: CASSVGGRNEQYF
CDR3nt: TGTGCCAGCAGCGTAGGGGGACGGAACGAGCAGTACTTC
j_gene: TRBJ2-7
d_gene: .
v_gene: TRBV9
abundance: .

CDR3aa: CASSDGQGARGNTIYF
CDR3nt: TGCGCCAGCAGCGACGGACAGGGGGCGCGAGGAAACACCATATATTTT
j_gene: TRBJ1-3
d_gene: TRBD1
v_gene: TRBV5-1
abundance: medium-sized

CDR3aa: CASSLVNRYTF
CDR3nt: TGTGCCAGCAGTTTAGTGAACCGCTACACCTTC
j_gene: TRBJ1-2
d_gene: .
v_gene: TRBV12-3/TRBV12-4
abundance: few

CDR3aa: CASSLPPDRNTEAFF
CDR3nt: TGTGCCAGCAGTTTGCCGCCTGACAGAAACACTGAAGCTTTCTTT
j_gene: TRBJ1-1
d_gene: .
v_gene: TRBV28
abundance: .

CDR3aa: CSASLAGDAYNEQFF
CDR3nt: TGCAGTGCTAGTCTCGCGGGAGACGCTTACAATGAGCAGTTCTTC
j_gene: TRBJ2-1
d_gene: TRBD2
v_gene: TRBV20-1
abundance: .

CDR3aa: CASSSPRYTHPRSPLHF
CDR3nt: TGTGCCAGCAGTAGCCCCCGGTACACCCATCCAAGATCACCCCTCCACTTT
j_gene: TRBJ1-6
d_gene: .
v_gene: TRBV12-3/TRBV12-4
abundance: .

CDR3aa: CAPSPYGVNTGELFF
CDR3nt: TGTGCCCCCAGCCCGTACGGAGTGAACACCGGGGAGCTGTTTTTT
j_gene: TRBJ2-2
d_gene: .
v_gene: TRBV7-9
abundance: many

CDR3aa: CASRPMCFPYNEQFF
CDR3nt: TGTGCCAGCAGACCAATGTGCTTCCCCTACAATGAGCAGTTCTTC
j_gene: TRBJ2-1
d_gene: .
v_gene: TRBV27
abundance: .

CDR3aa: CSAPTSRGTQYF
CDR3nt: TGCAGCGCCCCGACTAGCCGGGGGACCCAGTACTTC
j_gene: TRBJ2-5
d_gene: TRBD2
v_gene: TRBV29-1
abundance: once

CDR3aa: CASRDSPIQPQHF
CDR3nt: TGTGCCAGCAGAGACAGCCCCATTCAGCCCCAGCATTTT
j_gene: TRBJ1-5
d_gene: .
v_gene: TRBV6-1
abundance: .

CDR3aa: CSARGGITNYGYTF
CDR3nt: TGCAGTGCTAGAGGGGGAATCACTAACTATGGCTACACCTTC
j_gene: TRBJ1-2
d_gene: .
v_gene: TRBV20-1
abundance: .

CDR3aa: CASSSGSGELFF
CDR3nt: TGTGCCAGCTCTTCTGGGTCCGGGGAGCTGTTTTTT
j_gene: TRBJ2-2
d_gene: .
v_gene: TRBV18
abundance: .

CDR3aa: CSSSVGGGTLTDTQYF
CDR3nt: TGTTCCAGCAGCGTAGGGGGCGGGACCCTCACAGATACGCAGTATTTT
j_gene: TRBJ2-3
d_gene: .
v_gene: TRBV9
abundance: few

CDR3aa: CSATLPGGNTEAFF
CDR3nt: TGCAGTGCTACCCTTCCAGGGGGGAACACTGAAGCTTTCTTT
j_gene: TRBJ1-1
d_gene: TRBD1
v_gene: TRBV20-1
abundance: .

CDR3aa: CASSTTWDINQPQHF
CDR3nt: TGTGCCAGTAGTACCACTTGGGACATAAATCAGCCCCAGCATTTT
j_gene: TRBJ1-5
d_gene: .
v_gene: TRBV19
abundance: few

CDR3aa: CASSRFGEAGNTIYF
CDR3nt: TGCGCCAGCAGCCGCTTTGGCGAAGCTGGAAACACCATATATTTT
j_gene: TRBJ1-3
d_gene: .
v_gene: TRBV5-1
abundance: .

CDR3aa: CASSYSTPGKVTSGANVLTF
CDR3nt: TGTGCCAGCAGTTACTCAACCCCGGGAAAGGTCACCTCTGGGGCCAACGTCCTGACTTTC
j_gene: TRBJ2-6
d_gene: .
v_gene: TRBV6-5
abundance: medium-sized

CDR3aa: CASSQVEGAKQYF
CDR3nt: TGTGCCAGCAGCCAAGTAGAAGGGGCCAAGCAGTACTTC
j_gene: TRBJ2-7
d_gene: .
v_gene: TRBV3-1
abundance: many

CDR3aa: CASSLQDSRTEAFF
CDR3nt: TGCGCCAGCAGCTTACAAGACAGTCGCACTGAAGCTTTCTTT
j_gene: TRBJ1-1
d_gene: .
v_gene: TRBV5-1
abundance: many

CDR3aa: CASSYGQGSGNTIYF
CDR3nt: TGTGCCAGCAGTTACGGACAGGGGAGCGGAAACACCATATATTTT
j_gene: TRBJ1-3
d_gene: TRBD1
v_gene: TRBV6-5
abundance: medium-sized